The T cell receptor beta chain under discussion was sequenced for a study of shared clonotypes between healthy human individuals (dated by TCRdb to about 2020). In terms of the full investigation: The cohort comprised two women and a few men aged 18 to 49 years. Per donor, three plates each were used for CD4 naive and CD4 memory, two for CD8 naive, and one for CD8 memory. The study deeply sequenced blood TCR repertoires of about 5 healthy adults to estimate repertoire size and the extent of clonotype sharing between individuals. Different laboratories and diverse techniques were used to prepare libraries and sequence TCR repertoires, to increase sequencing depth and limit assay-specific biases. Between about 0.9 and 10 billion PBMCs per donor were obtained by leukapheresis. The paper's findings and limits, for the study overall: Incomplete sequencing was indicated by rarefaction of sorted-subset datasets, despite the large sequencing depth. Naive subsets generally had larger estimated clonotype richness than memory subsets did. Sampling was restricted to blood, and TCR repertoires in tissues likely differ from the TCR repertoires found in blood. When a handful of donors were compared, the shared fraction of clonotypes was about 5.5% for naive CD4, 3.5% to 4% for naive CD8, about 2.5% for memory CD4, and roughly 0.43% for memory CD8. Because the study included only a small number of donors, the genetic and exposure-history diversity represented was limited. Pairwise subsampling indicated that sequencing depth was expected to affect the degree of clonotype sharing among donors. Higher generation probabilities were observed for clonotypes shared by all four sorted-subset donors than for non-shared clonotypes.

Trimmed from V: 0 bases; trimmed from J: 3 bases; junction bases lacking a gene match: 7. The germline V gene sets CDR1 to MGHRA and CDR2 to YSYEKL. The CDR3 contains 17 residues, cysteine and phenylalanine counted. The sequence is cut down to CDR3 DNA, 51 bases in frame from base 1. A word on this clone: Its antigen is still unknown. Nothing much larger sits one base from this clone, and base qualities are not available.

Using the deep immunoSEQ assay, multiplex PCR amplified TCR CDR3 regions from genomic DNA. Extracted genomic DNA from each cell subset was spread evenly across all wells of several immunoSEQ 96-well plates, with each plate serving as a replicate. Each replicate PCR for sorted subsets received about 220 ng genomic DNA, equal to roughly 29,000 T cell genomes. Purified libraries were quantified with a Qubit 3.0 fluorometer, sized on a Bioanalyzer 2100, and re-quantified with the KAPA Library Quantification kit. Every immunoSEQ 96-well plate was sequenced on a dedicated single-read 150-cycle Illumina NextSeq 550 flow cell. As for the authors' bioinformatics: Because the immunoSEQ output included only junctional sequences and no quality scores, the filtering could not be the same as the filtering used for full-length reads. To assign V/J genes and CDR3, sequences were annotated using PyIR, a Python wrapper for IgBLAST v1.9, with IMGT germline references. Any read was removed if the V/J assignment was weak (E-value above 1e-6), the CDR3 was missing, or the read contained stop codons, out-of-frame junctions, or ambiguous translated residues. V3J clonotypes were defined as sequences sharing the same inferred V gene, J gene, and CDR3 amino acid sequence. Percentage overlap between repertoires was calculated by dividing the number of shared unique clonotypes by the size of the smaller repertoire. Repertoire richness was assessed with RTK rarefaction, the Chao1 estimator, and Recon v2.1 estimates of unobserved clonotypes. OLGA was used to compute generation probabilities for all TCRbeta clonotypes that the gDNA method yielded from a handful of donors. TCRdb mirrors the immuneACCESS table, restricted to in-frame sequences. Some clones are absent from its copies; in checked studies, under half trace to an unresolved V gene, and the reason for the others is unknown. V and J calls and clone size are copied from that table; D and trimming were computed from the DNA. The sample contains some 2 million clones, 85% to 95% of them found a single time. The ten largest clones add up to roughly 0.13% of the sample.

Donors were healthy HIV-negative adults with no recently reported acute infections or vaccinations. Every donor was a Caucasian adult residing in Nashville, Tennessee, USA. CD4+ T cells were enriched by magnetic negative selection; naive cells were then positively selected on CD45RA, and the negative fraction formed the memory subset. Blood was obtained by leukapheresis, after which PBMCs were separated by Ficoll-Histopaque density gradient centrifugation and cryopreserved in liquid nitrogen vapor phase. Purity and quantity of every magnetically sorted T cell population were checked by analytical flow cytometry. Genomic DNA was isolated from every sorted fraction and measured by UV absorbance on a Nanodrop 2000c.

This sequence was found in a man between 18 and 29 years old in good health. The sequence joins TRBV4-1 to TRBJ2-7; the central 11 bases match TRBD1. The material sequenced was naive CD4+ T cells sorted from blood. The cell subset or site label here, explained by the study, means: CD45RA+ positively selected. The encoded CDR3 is CASSQDRGQGGIYEQYF. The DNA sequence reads TGCGCCAGCAGCCAAGATCGGGGACAGGGGGGCATCTACGAGCAGTACTTC.